Sequencing of this T cell receptor beta chain was carried out in a study of T cell responses to AZD1222 COVID-19 vaccine. V gave up 0 bases and J gave up 7 bases, with 7 bases separating them. The CDR3 is 12 amino acids. Germline CDR1 reads SGHRS; CDR2 reads YFSETQ. The protocol was immunoSEQ multiplex PCR, while the TCRdb copy is restricted to in-frame clones and leaves out a portion. The table includes over 100,000 clones, approximately 91% detected once. Of note for this clone: What it recognizes is unknown.

Study results and limitations: Among the donors, most were white British and more were female, and clonal diversity was possibly underestimated. Unmutated variant regions are reportedly the target of nearly half of TCRs that are spike-specific. The study sampled repertoires only after the peak T cell response.

This sequence originates from an adult in good health. J is TRBJ1-1 and V is TRBV5-1; no reliable D call. The material was peripheral blood, obtained on day 0 of AZD1222 vaccination. The CDR3 loop reads CASSLDEVEAFF. The CDR3 DNA reads TGCGCCAGCAGCTTGGATGAGGTTGAAGCTTTCTTT.